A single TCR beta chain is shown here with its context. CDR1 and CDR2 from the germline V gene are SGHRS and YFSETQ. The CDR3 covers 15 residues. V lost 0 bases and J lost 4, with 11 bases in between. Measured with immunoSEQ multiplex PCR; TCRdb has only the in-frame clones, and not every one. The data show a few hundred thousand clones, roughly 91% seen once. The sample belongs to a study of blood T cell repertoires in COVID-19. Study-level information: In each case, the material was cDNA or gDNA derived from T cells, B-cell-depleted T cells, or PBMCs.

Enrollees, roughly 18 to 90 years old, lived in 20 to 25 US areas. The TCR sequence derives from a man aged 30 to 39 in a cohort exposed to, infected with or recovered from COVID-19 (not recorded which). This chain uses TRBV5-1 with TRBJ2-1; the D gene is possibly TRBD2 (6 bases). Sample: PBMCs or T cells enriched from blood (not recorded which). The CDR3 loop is CASSLDASEYNEQFF. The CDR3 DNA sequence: TGCGCCAGCAGCTTGGATGCTAGCGAATACAATGAGCAGTTCTTC.